These 18 T cell receptor beta chains came from one sample sequenced in a study of T cells expressing NK-cell markers (dated by TCRdb to between 2020 and 2021). The receptor library was made with 5' RACE. These reads were obtained on an Illumina HiSeq 2000. Each CDR3 protein sequence appears as one entry after TCRdb reprocessed the reads, and no DNA is included. The sample table records about 460,000 distinct CDR3 sequences. The top ten hold under 1.5% of the sample. Sequences were obtained from blood T cells: a sorted CD56 or NKG2C T cell subset, CD4+ or CD8+ T cells, or bulk PBMC T cells (not recorded which). The receptors come from a woman in her forties or fifties in good health. Donor details come from another sample of the same person, matched by shared clones.

This chain uses TRBV29-1 with TRBJ2-5; TCRdb lists TRBD1, though no DNA is available to test this call. Germline CDR1 SQVTM, CDR2 ANQGSEA. The CDR3 contains 14 residues. Here the CDR3 reads CSVGRTGTQETQYF.

V and J are TRBV11-3 and TRBJ2-1; TCRdb's D gene call, TRBD2, goes unchecked for lack of DNA. The CDR3 is made up of 15 amino acids. Germline CDR1 SGHNT, CDR2 YENEEA. The CDR3 sequence is CASSLDQAGEVEQFF.

The chain uses TRBV5-4 and TRBJ2-1; TCRdb picks TRBD2, but there is no DNA to check that call. The CDR3 consists of 15 residues. CDR1 is SGHNT, CDR2 YYREEE, per germline (reference sequence). The CDR3 loop reads CASRDPSGRVNEQFF.

The chain has TRBV6-2 or TRBV6-3 and TRBJ2-2. The CDR3 has 14 residues. The V gene's germline CDR1 is MNHEY and CDR2 SVGEGT. Here the CDR3 reads CASSSLMLTGELFF.

This chain links TRBV19 with TRBJ1-5; TCRdb selects TRBD1, and the lack of DNA leaves this call unchecked. Germline V CDR1 and CDR2: LNHDA, SQIVND (reference sequence). The CDR3 is 15 amino acids. This CDR3 is CASSRAARGNQPQHF.

The chain carries TRBV7-9 and TRBJ2-1; checking the TCRdb D call of TRBD2 is not possible without DNA. Germline CDR1 reads SEHNR; CDR2 reads FQNEAQ (reference sequence). CDR3 length: 16 residues. Here the CDR3 reads CASSTSGGLSYNEQFF.

V usage is TRBV11-3 and J usage is TRBJ2-2. The CDR3 covers 15 residues. The V gene's germline CDR1 is SGHNT and CDR2 YENEEA. CDR3 amino acids: CASSLVPVETGELFF.

This chain links TRBV12-3 or TRBV12-4 with TRBJ2-1. This CDR3 has 14 residues. The CDR3 region is CASSLGFIYNEQFF.

The V call is TRBV28, the J call TRBJ2-1; the D gene TCRdb calls, TRBD1, cannot be checked with no DNA. This CDR3 has 12 amino acids. In germline, CDR1 is MDHEN, CDR2 SYDVKM. CDR3 loop: CASETAGDEQFF.

The V and J genes are TRBV12-3 or TRBV12-4 and TRBJ2-1; TCRdb outputs TRBD2, but without DNA this stays unchecked. The CDR3 loop spans 15 amino acids. The chain's CDR3 is CASTQAGPIQDEQFF.

The chain joins TRBV4-1 to TRBJ2-1; the TCRdb D gene call, TRBD2, has no DNA to confirm it. The length of the CDR3 is 16 residues. The germline V gene encodes CDR1 MGHRA and CDR2 YSYEKL. The CDR3 is CASSQFGSGKYNEQFF.

This chain connects TRBV4-1 to TRBJ2-5; no DNA is available, so the TRBD2 call from TCRdb remains unchecked. The CDR3 spans 17 residues. From germline, CDR1 is MGHRA and CDR2 YSYEKL. The CDR3 protein is CASSRDVASGLQETQYF.

The V gene is TRBV11-2, the J gene TRBJ2-1; the D gene TCRdb calls, TRBD2, cannot be checked with no DNA. From germline, CDR1 is SGHAT and CDR2 FQNNGV. The CDR3 totals 16 residues. The chain's CDR3 is CASSLDGAGVVNEQFF.

The rearrangement links TRBV20-1 to TRBJ1-6; as DNA is missing, the TRBD1 call by TCRdb cannot be tested. The CDR3 runs to 13 residues. Germline CDR1 and CDR2: DFQATT and SNEGSKA (reference sequence). CDR3 sequence reads: CSARLGGDSPLHF.

The rearrangement links TRBV5-6 to TRBJ2-3; TCRdb designates TRBD1, a call that cannot be tested without DNA. There are 17 residues in the CDR3. Germline lookup yields CDR1 SGHDT and CDR2 YYEEEE. This CDR3 is CASSPIGRESSTDTQYF.

This chain connects TRBV25-1 to TRBJ2-2; TCRdb's D gene call, TRBD1, goes unchecked for lack of DNA. This CDR3 comprises 16 residues. Looked up from germline, CDR1 is MGHDK and CDR2 is SYGVNS. The CDR3 sequence is CASSPPGTGNTGELFF.

The chain employs TRBV6-2 or TRBV6-3 and TRBJ1-5. Germline V gene sequence: CDR1 MNHEY, CDR2 SVGEGT. There are 14 residues in the CDR3. The CDR3 here is CASSYVIRTQPQHF.

The chain links TRBV7-9 to TRBJ2-1; TCRdb names TRBD2, which stays unverified in the absence of DNA. CDR3 size: 15 residues. Per germline, CDR1 SEHNR and CDR2 FQNEAQ (reference sequence). This CDR3 is CASSFIAVSYNEQFF.